This paragraph covers one TCR beta chain sequence. Its antigen is unidentified. This sample is drawn from a study of Ad26.COV2.S vaccination and SARS-CoV-2 variants. Whole-study context: The COV1001 Ad26.COV2.S trial arm included the donor. Study observations and caveats: Vaccine recipients and placebo recipients showed similar non-spike TCR breadth.

Sequenced by immunoSEQ multiplex PCR; TCRdb stores in-frame clones only, minus some. The sample lists about 350,000 clones, roughly nine tenths occurring once. The germline gives CDR1 GTSNPN, CDR2 SVGIG (reference sequence). V shed 2 bases and J shed 6 bases, with 14 bases lying between them. This CDR3 has 14 residues. Indicated treatment: around 19 received Ad26.COV2.S at low or high dose, single or two shots; roughly five received placebo; per-sample allocation not given. Collection of samples fell on day 63 after the first vaccine or placebo injection. An adult donor aged 18-55 years was enrolled in Boston.

The sample in question was peripheral blood, obtained in a trial of Ad26.COV2.S vaccine versus placebo. V usage is TRBV30 and J usage is TRBJ1-5; no firm D call. The source of this sequence is a person between 18 and 65 years old who received the Ad26.COV2.S COVID-19 vaccine or a placebo. CDR3 region: CAWSTGRRGQPQHF. CDR3 nucleotide sequence: TGTGCCTGGAGTACTGGACGGCGGGGTCAGCCCCAGCATTTT.